This is a list of T cell receptor beta chains from one sample in a study of blood T cell repertoires in COVID-19. The assay was immunoSEQ multiplex PCR, and TCRdb's table has in-frame clones only and misses some. This sample yields about 380,000 clones, of which more than 75% are seen a single time; around 3% belongs to the top ten. The sample consisted of PBMCs or T cells enriched from blood (not recorded which). Receptors originate from a woman younger than 45 who had recovered from COVID-19. Each CDR3 is given with its conserved first and last residue. D genes are given only for firm matches. Expanded clones get a size class; other rows say once, few or many, or leave the size out.

TRBJ2-7 | TRBV6-5 | . | . | TGTGCCAGCTCGGAGTACCCCTACGAGCAGTACTTC | CASSEYPYEQYF
TRBJ2-7 | TRBV5-1 | TRBD1 | . | TGCGCCAGCAGCTTGGTAGGCGGACAGGGAACCGACGAGCAGTACTTC | CASSLVGGQGTDEQYF
TRBJ2-5 | TRBV27 | TRBD1 | . | TGTGCCAGCAGACCCGGACAGGGATGGGAGACCCAGTACTTC | CASRPGQGWETQYF
TRBJ2-1 | TRBV11-1 | . | few | TGTGCCAGCAGAGGAGGGCAGAACAATGAGCAGTTCTTC | CASRGGQNNEQFF
TRBJ1-5 | TRBV5-1 | . | . | TGCGCCAGCAGCTTCGAGAGCAATCAGCCCCAGCATTTT | CASSFESNQPQHF
TRBJ1-1 | TRBV29-1 | TRBD1 | . | TGCAGCGCTGGAGGACAGGGGGCTGACTCTGAAGCTTTCTTT | CSAGGQGADSEAFF
TRBJ1-1 | TRBV7-9 | TRBD1 | few | TGTGCCAGCAGCTTAGCCATCCTCGCCACAGGGGGCACTGAAGCTTTCTTT | CASSLAILATGGTEAFF
TRBJ2-1 | TRBV11-2 | TRBD1 | once | TGTGCCAGCAGCTCGACAGGGAACAATGAGCAGTTCTTC | CASSSTGNNEQFF
TRBJ2-7 | TRBV19 | TRBD1 | few | TGTGCCAGTAGCCTATCGCGACAGGGCCCTCAGCAGTACTTC | CASSLSRQGPQQYF
TRBJ1-2 | TRBV9 | TRBD1 | once | TGTGCCAGCAGCCTCGGACAGGGTGACTATGGCTACACCTTC | CASSLGQGDYGYTF
TRBJ1-2 | TRBV5-4 | TRBD1 | once | TGTGCCAGCAGCTTGGGTGGCAGGGGGGATGGCTACACCTTC | CASSLGGRGDGYTF
TRBJ1-4 | TRBV14 | . | . | TGTGCCAGCAGCCAAGATGTGGGGGCAGCTAATGAAAAACTGTTTTTT | CASSQDVGAANEKLFF
TRBJ1-2 | TRBV14 | TRBD1 | . | TGTGCCAGCAGAAATTCGGGACAGCTCTATGGCTACACCTTC | CASRNSGQLYGYTF
TRBJ2-5 | TRBV6-1 | . | . | TGTGCCAGCAGTGAGCCAGGGAAGGCAGAGACCCAGTACTTC | CASSEPGKAETQYF
TRBJ2-1 | TRBV24-1 | TRBD2 | . | TGTGCCACCAGTGATAATAGCGGGGGGCTCTACAATGAGCAGTTCTTC | CATSDNSGGLYNEQFF
TRBJ2-3 | TRBV2 | . | . | TGTGCCACCGGCGCGGGGAGCGGAGATACGCAGTATTTT | CATGAGSGDTQYF
TRBJ1-2 | TRBV5-1 | . | . | TGCGCCAGCAGCTGGAAGGGGGACTATGGCTACACCTTC | CASSWKGDYGYTF
TRBJ1-2 | TRBV10-3 | . | once | TGTGCCATCAGTGGCCGGGGGGATGGCTACACCTTC | CAISGRGDGYTF
TRBJ1-5 | TRBV28 | TRBD1 | . | TGTGCCAGCAGTTTTGAGTGGCGACAGGGGGTTCAGCCCCAGCATTTT | CASSFEWRQGVQPQHF
TRBJ2-2 | TRBV2 | TRBD2 | few | TGTGCCAGCAGTCGACTCAGCGGGGGGGCGGCCGGGGAGCTGTTTTTT | CASSRLSGGAAGELFF
TRBJ2-3 | TRBV19 | . | . | TGTGCCAGTAGTACCTCGATCGCGGGAAATACGCAGTATTTT | CASSTSIAGNTQYF
TRBJ1-1 | TRBV27 | . | . | TGTGCCAGCAGTTTTATCCCTATAAACACTGAAGCTTTCTTT | CASSFIPINTEAFF